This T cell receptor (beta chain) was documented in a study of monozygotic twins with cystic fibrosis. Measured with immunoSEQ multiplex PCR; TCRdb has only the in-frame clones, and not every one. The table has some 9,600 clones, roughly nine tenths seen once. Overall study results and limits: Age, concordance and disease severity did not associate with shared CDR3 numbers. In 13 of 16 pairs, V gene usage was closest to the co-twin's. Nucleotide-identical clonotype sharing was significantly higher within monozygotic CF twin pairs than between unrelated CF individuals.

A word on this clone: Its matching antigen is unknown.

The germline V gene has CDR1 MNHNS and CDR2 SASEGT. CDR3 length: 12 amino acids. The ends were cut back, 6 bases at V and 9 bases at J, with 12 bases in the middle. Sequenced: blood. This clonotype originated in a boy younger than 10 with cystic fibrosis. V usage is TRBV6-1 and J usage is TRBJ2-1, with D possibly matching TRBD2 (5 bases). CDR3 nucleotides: TGTGCCAGCAGATTCTCGGGGATTGAGCAGTTCTTC. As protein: CASRFSGIEQFF.